This T cell receptor (beta chain) was sequenced during a study of blood T cells in healthy people across ages. Using a J-beta primer mix together with a sample-barcoded 5' primer, a second PCR was run for roughly 7 to 12 cycles. MiXCR, applied by TCRdb to the 5' RACE reads, yields one record per CDR3 protein. This sample yields about 770,000 distinct CDR3 sequences, of which around 42% are seen a single time; roughly 18% belongs to the top ten. The sample comprised blood. This TCR was sampled from a man between 60 and 75 years old in good health.

DNA for the CDR3: TGCAGTGCTAAGCCCAGGCAGGCTAATGAAAAACTGTTTTTT. It translates to CSAKPRQANEKLFF. V usage is TRBV20-1 and J usage is TRBJ1-4; D gene unclear. This CDR3 has 14 amino acids. CDR1 DFQATT and CDR2 SNEGSKA come from the germline V gene (reference sequence). V lost 4 bases to trimming and J lost 3 bases, with 12 bases between them.